This T cell receptor (beta chain) stems from a study of lymphopenia after photon versus proton radiotherapy (dated by TCRdb to the late 2010s). The study in broad terms: In patients with gastrointestinal tumors who developed high-grade lymphopenia, the study compared the immunological effects of photon radiation therapy with those of proton radiation therapy. The cohort comprised 20 patients with gastrointestinal tumors who received either photon or proton therapy and then developed lymphopenia. The study aimed to characterize how the two radiation modalities differ in their impact on the immune system. The full study reports these points: Relative stability during treatment was observed in proton-treated patients, whereas loss of naive T cells and TCR diversity and gain of effector/memory populations were observed in photon-treated patients. After the lymphocyte count nadir, repertoires from photon-treated patients showed oligoclonal expansion, particularly of CD8+ Temra cells, and this expansion drove the decline in diversity. Among patients across the cohort who died, overall survival time showed an inverse correlation with a larger post-nadir drop in TCR diversity. The authors looked at the survival association only in patients who died, and they framed better survival with proton therapy as a possibility rather than a demonstrated result.

The library was built by means of the immunoSEQ multiplex PCR assay. T cell repertoires were profiled with deep sequencing of rearranged TCR beta loci together with multiparametric flow cytometry. The table comes from immuneACCESS by way of TCRdb, which keeps in-frame sequences with V and J called. Part of the clones is missing from these tables; in studies checked, under half for an unresolved V gene and the rest for unknown reasons. The sample profile shows tens of thousands of clones; more than 75% of them were found once. Of the sample, under 14% falls within the top ten clones. This clone was observed once. Its specific antigen is unknown. Qualities for individual bases were not recorded, and no much larger clone is one base off. The V end gives up 5 bases and the J end 5 bases, leaving 12 bases in the junction not matched to a gene. Counted from cysteine to phenylalanine, this CDR3 has 16 amino acids. Solely the CDR3 DNA is kept, with 48 bases framed from the first base. Looking up the germline V gene yields CDR1 SGHRS and CDR2 YFSETQ.

The receptor was isolated from a man older than 75 with esophageal cancer. The chain is encoded by TRBV5-1 joined to TRBJ2-5, with 10 bases aligning to TRBD1. Sequencing used peripheral blood, obtained from a patient treated with proton-based radiotherapy. The CDR3 loop reads CASRRGGTGVFETQYF. The DNA sequence is as follows: TGCGCCAGCAGGCGGGGCGGGACAGGGGTCTTTGAGACCCAGTACTTC.